The 16 T cell receptor beta chains given below trace back to one sample, sequenced in a study of T cell repertoires in aging, cancer and after chemotherapy. Multiplex touch-down PCR with TRB-A/B primers amplified rearranged V-D-J TRB sequences. TCRdb independently ran MiXCR on the multiplex PCR reads; one entry per CDR3 protein. The table lists under 7,500 distinct CDR3 sequences, over 35% of them singletons. Amplification of TCR beta used genomic DNA extracted from peripheral blood. Sequenced: blood. The receptors were sampled from a human donor in good health.

This clonotype was detected only a few times. The gene calls are TRBV4-1 and TRBJ1-5; D perhaps matches TRBD1 (6 bases). Trimming removed 0 bases from V and 1 base from J, with 13 bases in between. Per germline, CDR1 MGHRA and CDR2 YSYEKL. The CDR3 is 17 residues long. The CDR3 coding sequence is TGCGCCAGCAGCCAAGAAGGGGGGCTCCCCAGCAATCAGCCCCAGCATTTT. As protein: CASSQEGGLPSNQPQHF.

The rearrangement joins TRBV5-1 to TRBJ2-7, with 11 positions matching TRBD1. The V gene's germline CDR1 is SGHRS and CDR2 YFSETQ. The CDR3 totals 15 residues. V dropped 4 bases and J dropped 6; count of bases not matched to a gene: 9. The CDR3 nucleotides are TGCGCCAGCAGCACCCAGGACAGGGGGCAAGGCGAGCAGTACTTC. Protein sequence: CASSTQDRGQGEQYF.

The chain has TRBV2 and TRBJ1-2; 8 positions match TRBD1. CDR1 and CDR2 from the germline V gene are SNHLY and FYNNEI. J lost 3 bases, V lost 4 bases, and 4 bases had no gene match. The CDR3 loop spans 14 amino acids. Here the CDR3 DNA reads TGTGCCAGCAGTGGGGCAGGGGGCGACTATGGCTACACCTTC. It translates to CASSGAGGDYGYTF.

This clonotype occurred a few times. The V gene is TRBV7-9, the J gene TRBJ2-3; TRBD2 agrees at 7 bases. J was trimmed by 0 bases and V by 5 bases; bases with no gene match: 5. Germline V gene lookup returns CDR1 SEHNR and CDR2 FQNEAQ (reference sequence). The CDR3 runs 15 residues. CDR3 region: CASSRGSVSTDTQYF. The CDR3, as DNA: TGTGCCAGCAGCCGCGGGAGTGTGAGCACAGATACGCAGTATTTT.

This sequence joins TRBV12-3 or TRBV12-4 and TRBJ1-1; no definite D call. The CDR3 consists of 12 residues. V was cut by 7 bases and J by 11 bases, with 17 bases left in between. The CDR3 is CASTYLEGSAFF. CDR3 coding DNA: TGTGCCAGCACTTACCTCGAGGGTAGCGCTTTCTTT.

Here the CDR3 reads CASSEGQDSYEQYF. CDR3 coding DNA: TGTGCCAGCAGCGAAGGACAGGACTCCTACGAGCAGTACTTC. The gene calls are TRBV12-3 or TRBV12-4 and TRBJ2-7, with TRBD1 matching 7 bases. The CDR3 length is 14 residues. Germline trimming cut 6 bases from V and 0 bases from J; bases unmatched to any gene: 5.

The chain recombines TRBV20-1 with TRBJ1-5; D may be TRBD1 (6 bases). Trimming cost V 3 bases and J 6 bases, with 15 bases left between them. The germline V gene encodes CDR1 DFQATT and CDR2 SNEGSKA (reference sequence). CDR3 length: 14 residues. The CDR3 nucleotides read TGCAGTGCTAGTAAGGGCAGGGGATGTCAGCCCCAGCATTTT. Its protein product is CSASKGRGCQPQHF.

This chain joins TRBV18 and TRBJ2-2; perhaps TRBD1 as D (6 bases). The CDR3 totals 15 residues. CDR1 KGHSH and CDR2 LQKENI come from the germline V gene. Trimming shortened V by 3 bases and J by 1 base, and 9 bases separated the two germline ends. The CDR3 DNA reads as TGTGCCAGCTCACCGGGGACACGGAACACCGGGGAGCTGTTTTTT. It is translated as CASSPGTRNTGELFF.

This clonotype was counted between two and nine times. The chain employs TRBV6-5 and TRBJ2-7; D gene ambiguous. V was clipped by 5 bases and J by 3 bases, with 17 bases between them. CDR1 is MNHEY and CDR2 is SVGAGI in the germline V gene. The CDR3 sequence is 15 residues long. The CDR3 nucleotides read TGTGCCAGCAGTGAACTCTTTGGCAGACTCTACGAGCAGTACTTC. Translation gives CASSELFGRLYEQYF.

This clonotype was found a few times. This chain links TRBV30 with TRBJ1-2; a weak D match, TRBD1 (5 bases). Between the trimmed V and J ends, which lost 2 bases and 7 bases, there was a span of 8 bases. CDR3 length: 11 residues. The germline CDR1 and CDR2 sequences are GTSNPN and SVGIG (reference sequence). In DNA, the CDR3 is TGTGCCTGGAGTCAGGGCGCTGGCTACACCTTC. Residues: CAWSQGAGYTF.

This clonotype was recorded a few times. The chain joins TRBV4-3 to TRBJ2-5; D is unclear. The ends were cut back, 6 bases at V and 5 bases at J, with 19 bases in the middle. The CDR3 is 15 amino acids. Germline V gene lookup returns CDR1 LGHNA and CDR2 YSLEER. For the CDR3, the DNA is TGCGCCAGCAGGCAGGTACCCCAGTGGACGGAGACCCAGTACTTC. It codes for CASRQVPQWTETQYF.

Judged by abundance, this clonotype is medium-sized. V and J are TRBV29-1 and TRBJ1-1; 8 bases agree with TRBD1. The CDR3 runs to 14 residues. Trimming cost V 1 base and J 4 bases; bases outside gene matches: 5. CDR1 is SQVTM and CDR2 is ANQGSEA in the germline V gene. CDR3 sequence: CSVEVTGEATEAFF. The CDR3 DNA reads as TGCAGCGTTGAAGTGACAGGGGAGGCCACTGAAGCTTTCTTT.

The rearrangement uses TRBV20-1 and TRBJ2-7; 13 bases are a match to TRBD2. After removal of 5 bases from V and 3 bases from J, the junction contained 7 bases not matched to a gene. CDR1 and CDR2 from the germline V gene are DFQATT and SNEGSKA (reference sequence). The CDR3 runs to 15 residues. CDR3 in DNA: TGCAGTGCTGCCCCCGGGACTAGCGGGGACTACGAGCAGTACTTC. It is translated as CSAAPGTSGDYEQYF.

V usage is TRBV6-5 and J usage is TRBJ2-1; 9 bases are a match to TRBD2. Germline values: CDR1 MNHEY, CDR2 SVGAGI. V dropped 1 base and J dropped 5; count of bases not matched to a gene: 18. CDR3 length: 20 residues. In DNA, the CDR3 is TGTGCCAGCAGTTACTTCGCGTTAACGTGGCGGGGGGGACCACACAATGAGCAGTTCTTC. Its translation: CASSYFALTWRGGPHNEQFF.

There are a few counts of this clonotype. V and J are TRBV12-3 or TRBV12-4 and TRBJ2-2; D not certain. Trimming cost V 2 bases and J 2 bases, with 9 bases left between them. CDR3 size: 15 residues. Here the CDR3 reads CASSLFGRNTGELFF. The CDR3, as DNA: TGTGCCAGCAGTTTATTCGGACGCAACACCGGGGAGCTGTTTTTT.

By proportion, this clonotype is medium-sized (0.01 to 0.1%). V gene TRBV6-5 combines with J gene TRBJ1-6; D gene uncertain. Germline-derived CDR1 and CDR2 are MNHEY and SVGAGI. Between the trimmed V and J ends, which lost 8 bases and 9 bases, there was a span of 2 bases. This CDR3 has 9 residues. CDR3 sequence reads: CASSSPLHF. CDR3 nucleotide sequence: TGTGCCAGCTCTTCACCCCTCCACTTT.